Below, 8 T cell receptor beta chains from the same sample are listed, as sequenced in a study of T cell responses to AZD1222 COVID-19 vaccine. Method: immunoSEQ multiplex PCR; TCRdb's copy keeps in-frame clones and lacks some. The repertoire holds over 120,000 clones, around 93% seen once, with about 3.7% in the top ten. The source material was peripheral blood, sampled 28 days after the second AZD1222 dose. All receptors come from an adult who received the AZD1222 COVID-19 vaccine.

The chain employs TRBV4-3 and TRBJ2-7; possibly TRBD1 for D (6 bases). Trimming shortened V by 4 bases and J by 2 bases, and 12 bases separated the two germline ends. Germline assignment: CDR1 LGHNA and CDR2 YSLEER. The CDR3 runs to 14 residues. DNA for the CDR3: TGCGCCAGCAGCCCAGGGGTCCGGGCCTACGAGCAGTACTTC. As protein: CASSPGVRAYEQYF.

The V gene is TRBV28, the J gene TRBJ1-5; TRBD1 aligns across 7 bases. Per the germline V gene, CDR1 is MDHEN and CDR2 is SYDVKM. J lost 7 bases, V lost 11 bases, and 8 bases had no gene match. The CDR3 is made up of 12 amino acids. The CDR3 spells CALSQGKQPQHF. CDR3 nucleotide sequence: TGTGCCCTCTCACAGGGGAAACAGCCCCAGCATTTT.

Here the CDR3 reads CASSLDVSGNTIYF. The CDR3 nucleotides read TGTGCCAGCAGTCTCGATGTATCTGGAAACACCATATATTTT. The rearrangement links TRBV28 to TRBJ1-3; D is ambiguous. Deletions cut 5 bases from V and 1 base from J, with 9 bases between. Looked up from germline, CDR1 is MDHEN and CDR2 is SYDVKM. CDR3 length: 14 amino acids.

J is TRBJ2-1 and V is TRBV19, with 7 positions matching TRBD2. V gave up 10 bases and J gave up 7 bases; unmatched junction bases: 1. The germline CDR1 and CDR2 sequences are LNHDA and SQIVND (reference sequence). CDR3 length equals 10 residues. CDR3 protein: CATGGNEQFF. In DNA form, the CDR3 reads TGTGCCACCGGGGGGAATGAGCAGTTCTTC.

The chain employs TRBV24-1 and TRBJ2-3; 10 bases align to TRBD2. Trimming at V came to 3 bases and at J to 3 bases, leaving 5 bases not matched to a gene. CDR1 and CDR2 from the germline V gene are KGHDR and SFDVKD. CDR3 length equals 16 residues. The CDR3 DNA reads TGTGCCACCAGTGATATAGCGGGAGGTACAACAGATACGCAGTATTTT. Translated: CATSDIAGGTTDTQYF.

The V gene is TRBV14, the J gene TRBJ2-7; 9 nucleotides line up with TRBD1. The germline V gene encodes CDR1 SGHDN and CDR2 FVKESK. This CDR3 has 21 residues. Trimming took 3 bases from V and 5 from J; bases not matched to a gene: 26. The CDR3 region is CASSHPPPGSRRGTGWDEQYF. In nucleotides, the CDR3 is TGTGCCAGCAGCCATCCGCCTCCCGGCTCCAGACGCGGGACAGGGTGGGACGAGCAGTACTTC.

This sequence joins TRBV5-4 and TRBJ2-1; TRBD2 matches at 8 bases. Germline values: CDR1 SGHNT, CDR2 YYREEE (reference sequence). This CDR3 is 15 amino acids long. V was pared by 5 bases and J by 8 bases, with 12 bases of the junction left unmatched. The CDR3 DNA reads TGTGCCAGCAGTCCCGGGACTAGAAGGTTTGATGAGCAGTTCTTC. Translating gives CASSPGTRRFDEQFF.

V gene TRBV10-1 combines with J gene TRBJ1-5, with no clear D. V lost 3 bases and J 4 bases, leaving 7 bases between the germline ends. The CDR3 has 13 residues. Germline V gives CDR1 WNHNN, CDR2 SYGVQD (reference sequence). For the CDR3, the DNA is TGCGCCAGCAGTGAAGAGCTTAATCAGCCCCAGCATTTT. This gives the protein CASSEELNQPQHF.